This TCR beta chain was sequenced during a study of cytomegalovirus exposure and HLA in healthy donors. Only one count was recorded for this clone. The antigen is not known. The PCR ran on 60 Vbeta and 13 Jbeta primers. Data came from immunoSEQ multiplex PCR; TCRdb stores just in-frame clones and leaves some out. The table records about 89,000 clones, roughly four fifths of them present only once. The donors gave bone marrow, and they were healthy. Findings and limits, study-wide: Both high specificity and high sensitivity reportedly marked the classifier's diagnosis of cytomegalovirus status. Later analysis showed most CMV-associated TCR beta chains appearing HLA-restricted.

Germline loops: CDR1 SGHTS, CDR2 YDEGEE. This CDR3 is built from 16 residues. The J segment lost 0 bases and the V segment lost 5 bases, leaving 3 bases of the junction unmatched. The specimen was PBMCs. The source is a young man in good health and CMV-seronegative. The chain links TRBV5-8 to TRBJ2-1; TRBD2 agrees at 12 bases. This chain's CDR3 is CASRASGRGSYNEQFF. The CDR3 DNA sequence: TGTGCCAGCAGAGCTAGCGGGAGGGGCTCCTACAATGAGCAGTTCTTC.